This section outlines one T cell receptor beta chain sequence together with its context. The antigen it recognizes is unknown. No much larger clone is present one base from it, and per-base qualities are unavailable. Including the terminal cysteine and phenylalanine, the CDR3 comprises 13 residues. Only the CDR3 part of the read is kept: 39 bases, read in frame from the first base. V gives up 6 bases and J gives up 4 bases, and the segment between their germline ends measures 12 bases. CDR1 and CDR2 are read off the germline V gene as MGHRA and YSYEKL. Read against the paper, the sample's treatment or condition label means: oral pan-JAK inhibitor, 5-10 mg twice daily. Lesional scalp punch biopsies and peripheral blood were collected from alopecia areata patients. After PBMCs were isolated by density centrifugation and stained for CD3, CD4 and CD8, a FACSAria was used to sort CD4+ and CD8+ T cells.

Libraries came from the immunoSEQ multiplex PCR assay. RNA was extracted from all samples and reverse transcribed into cDNA as template for TCR sequencing. First-strand cDNA was synthesized using SuperScript III with a 2:1 mix of oligo-dT and random hexamers. Amplification bias was assessed with a synthetic immune receptor repertoire, and residual bias was removed computationally. The original pipeline was this. Raw reads were preprocessed to remove errors, and CDR3 was defined by IMGT conventions from the conserved cysteine to phenylalanine. Clonality was computed as 1 minus the Shannon entropy, with the entropy normalized by log2 of the number of productive unique TCRs. Whether scalp clones were CD4 or CD8 was inferred by matching scalp TCRbeta sequences against CD4 and CD8 repertoires sorted from blood. In its TCRdb copy, this immuneACCESS table keeps in-frame sequences only and misses some clones. Where compared with another copy, unresolved V genes explain less than half of these, and the others have no known cause. Clone size and the V and J calls come from that table; the DNA yielded D and trimming. For this sample the table gives some 150,000 clones, of which 50% to 75% were detected only once. Together, the top ten hold 16% of the sample.

The data were taken from a study of CD8+ T cells in alopecia areata (dated by TCRdb to 2017 to 2018). Regarding the study in general: Treated patients were enrolled in an open-label pilot trial of oral tofacitinib at 5 to 10 mg twice daily for moderate-to-severe alopecia areata. Tofacitinib was given for 6 to 18 months, followed by 6 months of follow-up off drug to assess delayed response and recurrence. For the treated patients, the SALT score, which quantifies what percentage of scalp surface area is affected, served as the measure of disease severity. To study T cell clonal expansion in alopecia areata, the researchers applied high-throughput TCRbeta sequencing to both the C3H/HeJ mouse model and human patients. On the human side, TCRbeta sequencing was run on scalp tissue and on sorted CD4+ and CD8+ peripheral blood T cells from healthy controls and from alopecia areata patients with either patchy or totalis/universalis disease. Biopsies were taken from tofacitinib-treated patients at baseline and again at 4 and 24 weeks into treatment, and several of those patients also had a later scalp biopsy. Clonality in the scalp was compared among normal scalp (n=4), patchy alopecia areata scalp (n=8), and alopecia totalis/universalis scalp (n=8). RNA came from the PAXgene miRNA kit for fixed scalp, the miRNeasy kit for PBMCs, and the RNeasy kit for mouse skin. Amplification of TCRbeta CDR3 regions was done by immunoSEQ multiplex PCR using 35 Vbeta forward primers and 13 Jbeta reverse primers. What the work shows at the level of the full study, not this receptor alone: Higher clonality and more expanded CD8+ clones were observed in lesional scalp than in normal scalp, particularly in alopecia totalis/universalis, a finding suggestive of antigenic drive. Because the treated cohort was small and included a single nonresponder, larger studies are needed to assess links between baseline CD8+ expansion and response. Unlike mouse skin, which is dominated by gammadelta T cells, normal human skin has resident alphabeta T cells that are also sequenced, and this complicates analysis of the scalp TCR repertoire. Compared with mice, TCR sequences shared between patients were less clear, possibly partly because of HLA diversity across the patient population. With tofacitinib, both scalp clonality and the number of expanded CD8+ clones among the top 100 scalp clones went down significantly. During tofacitinib treatment, many expanded lesional clones stuck around in both scalp and blood, and this persistence may partly explain why relapse happens after treatment is stopped.

The source of this sequence is a human donor with alopecia areata. Material: CD4+ T cells sorted from blood, obtained at approximately week 56, from a patient treated with tofacitinib. Recombination linked TRBV4-1 to TRBJ1-2; the D gene identity is not certain. The CDR3 is CASSPTSGYGYTF. The DNA sequence follows: TGCGCCAGCAGTCCCACTTCGGGCTATGGCTACACCTTC.